This is a list of T cell receptor beta chains from one sample in a study of post-analysis software for immune sequencing data. One entry per CDR3 protein, called by TCRdb with MiXCR from the PCR reads. The data show about 460,000 distinct CDR3 sequences, around 40% seen once. The source material was blood. The receptors come from a girl aged 10-17 years with multiple sclerosis. Each CDR3 is given with its conserved first and last residue. Each record gives: clone size, V gene, D gene, J gene, CDR3 DNA, CDR3 protein. D genes are given only for firm matches. Clone size is stated in some rows and not others, as once, few, many or a class when expanded.

-,TRBV11-2,TRBD2,TRBJ2-1,TGTGCCAGCAGCTCCATTGCCGGGAGGGCTGGAGAGACCCAGTTCTTC,CASSSIAGRAGETQFF
once,TRBV30,-,TRBJ1-2,TGTGCCTGGACTCGCCTAGCTAACTATGGCTACACCTTC,CAWTRLANYGYTF
-,TRBV21-1,-,TRBJ2-5,TGTGCCAGCAGCAAAATAAGCAGGGTACAAGAGACCCAGTACTTC,CASSKISRVQETQYF
-,TRBV5-1,TRBD1,TRBJ2-5,TGCGCCAGCAGCTTGGCGGCCAAGACAGGGGGACAAGAGACCCAGTACTTC,CASSLAAKTGGQETQYF
-,TRBV28,-,TRBJ2-5,TGTGCCAGCGGGCCTGGTGAGCAGTACTTC,CASGPGEQYF
-,TRBV28,-,TRBJ1-5,TGTGCCAGCAGTTTTGGGGTTTTGGGGGGCCGACCTTCGGGCAATCAGCCCCAGCATTTT,CASSFGVLGGRPSGNQPQHF
-,TRBV6-1,-,TRBJ1-2,TGTGCCAGCAGTCCAGCCTATTACGGCTACACCTTC,CASSPAYYGYTF
-,TRBV20-1,-,TRBJ2-1,TGCAGTGCTAGTCGGGCTAGCTTCAATGAGCAGTTCTTC,CSASRASFNEQFF
-,TRBV29-1,TRBD1,TRBJ1-1,TGCAGCGTCTCGGACAGGGTCTTCGAGAGTCAAGCTTTCTTT,CSVSDRVFESQAFF
-,TRBV29-1,TRBD2,TRBJ2-2,TGCAGCGTTGAATCTTTTAGCGGGGTCACCGGGGAGCTGTTTTTT,CSVESFSGVTGELFF
-,TRBV20-1,-,TRBJ2-7,TGCAGTCCAAGGGGGGAGGGCCAGTACGAGCAGTACTTC,CSPRGEGQYEQYF
once,TRBV18,-,TRBJ1-5,TGTGCCAGCTCCGACATTACAGGGATCCCGTATCAGCCCCAGCATTTT,CASSDITGIPYQPQHF
once,TRBV5-1,-,TRBJ1-4,TGCGCCAGCAGCCCCCGGGGGGGCAGGACCGAAAAACTGTTTTTT,CASSPRGGRTEKLFF
-,TRBV20-1,-,TRBJ2-5,TGCAGTTCTCCCTCGGGGTTTGAGACCCAGTACTTC,CSSPSGFETQYF